Below, 2 T cell receptor beta chains from the same sample are listed, as sequenced in a study of CD8 T cells in ankylosing spondylitis. Study-wide results and limits: Among TCR beta sequences, a motif of eight or nine highly homologous variants appeared characteristic of ankylosing spondylitis blood.

No antigens are known for them. A single record per CDR3 protein comes from TCRdb applying MiXCR to the 5' RACE reads. The sample includes some 220,000 distinct CDR3 sequences, about 7% seen only once; the top ten take 14%. Source material: blood, either unsorted or a sorted T cell fraction (not recorded which). The source is a male donor with ankylosing spondylitis.

The gene calls are TRBV6-4 and TRBJ2-2, with 7 nucleotides matching TRBD2. With 0 bases clipped from V and 6 bases from J, the junction kept 1 base outside the gene matches. The CDR3 contains 14 residues. The germline V gene has CDR1 MRHNA and CDR2 SNTAGT. The DNA for the CDR3 is TGTGCCAGCAGTGACTCCAGCGGGGCCGGGGAGCTGTTTTTT. This translates into CASSDSSGAGELFF.

This clonotype was seen repeatedly, ten times or more. J is TRBJ2-7 and V is TRBV27, with D maybe TRBD1 (6 bases). Germline V CDR1 and CDR2: MNHEY, SMNVEV (reference sequence). CDR3 length: 14 amino acids. V was shortened by 5 bases and J by 2 bases, with 13 bases between the two germline ends. This chain's CDR3 is CASSPGASTYEQYF. The CDR3 DNA follows: TGTGCCAGCAGTCCAGGGGCTAGCACCTACGAGCAGTACTTC.